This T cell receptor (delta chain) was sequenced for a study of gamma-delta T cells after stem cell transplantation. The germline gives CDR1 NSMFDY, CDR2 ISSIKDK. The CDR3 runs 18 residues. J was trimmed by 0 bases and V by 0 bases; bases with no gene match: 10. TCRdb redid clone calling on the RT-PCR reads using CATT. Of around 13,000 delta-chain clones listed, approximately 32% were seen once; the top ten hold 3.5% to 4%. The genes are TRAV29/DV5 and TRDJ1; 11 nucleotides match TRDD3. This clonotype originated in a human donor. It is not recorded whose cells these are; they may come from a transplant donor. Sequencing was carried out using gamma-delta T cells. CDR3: CAASAGMGDTTYTDKLIF. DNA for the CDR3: TGTGCAGCAAGCGCGGGGATGGGGGATACGACCTACACCGATAAACTCATCTTT.